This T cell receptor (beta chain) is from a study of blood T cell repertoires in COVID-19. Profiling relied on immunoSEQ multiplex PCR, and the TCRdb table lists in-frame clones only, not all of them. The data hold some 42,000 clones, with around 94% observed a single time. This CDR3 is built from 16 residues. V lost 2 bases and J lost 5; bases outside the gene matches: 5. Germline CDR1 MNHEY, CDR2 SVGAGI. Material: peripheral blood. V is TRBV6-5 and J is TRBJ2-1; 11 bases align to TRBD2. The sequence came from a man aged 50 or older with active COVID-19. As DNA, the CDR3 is TGTGCCAGCAGTTACCGGGGGACTAGCGGTCACAATGAGCAGTTCTTC. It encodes CASSYRGTSGHNEQFF.